This TCR beta chain was sequenced in a study of blood T cell repertoires in COVID-19. Here immunoSEQ multiplex PCR was the method, and the copy in TCRdb shows in-frame clones only, minus some. The sample lists 70,000 to 85,000 clones, 65% to 85% occurring once. Germline CDR1 SEHNR, CDR2 FQNEAQ (reference sequence). The ends lost 8 bases at V and 7 bases at J; junction bases unmatched: 8. The CDR3 is made up of 14 amino acids. The chain has TRBV7-9 and TRBJ2-1, with TRBD2 matching over 10 bases. The receptor comes from an elderly man with active or convalescent COVID-19. Sequenced: peripheral blood. The CDR3 loop is CASAQREGKNEQFF. Written as DNA, the CDR3 is TGTGCCAGCGCACAGCGGGAGGGCAAAAATGAGCAGTTCTTC.